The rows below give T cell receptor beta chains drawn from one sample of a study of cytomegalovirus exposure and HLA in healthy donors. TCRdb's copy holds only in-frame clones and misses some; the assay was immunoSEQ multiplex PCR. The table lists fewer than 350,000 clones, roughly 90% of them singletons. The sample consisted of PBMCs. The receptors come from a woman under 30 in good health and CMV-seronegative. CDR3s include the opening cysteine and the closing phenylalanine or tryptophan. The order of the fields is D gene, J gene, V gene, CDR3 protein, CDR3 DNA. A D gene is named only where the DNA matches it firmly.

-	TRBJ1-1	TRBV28	CASSPGRGTEAFF	TGTGCCAGCAGCCCAGGGAGGGGCACTGAAGCTTTCTTT
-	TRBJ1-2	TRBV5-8	CASSLRQGYGYTF	TGTGCCAGCAGCTTGAGGCAGGGCTATGGCTACACCTTC
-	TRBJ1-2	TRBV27	CASSFIPDNPRGYTF	TGTGCCAGCAGTTTCATCCCGGACAACCCTCGTGGCTACACCTTC
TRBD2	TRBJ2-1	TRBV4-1	CASSRLAGGPDEQFF	TGCGCCAGCAGCCGACTAGCGGGGGGGCCGGATGAGCAGTTCTTC
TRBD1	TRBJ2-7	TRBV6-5	CASSAGTGGEQYF	TGTGCCAGCAGTGCCGGGACAGGGGGTGAGCAGTACTTC
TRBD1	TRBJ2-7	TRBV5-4	CASSLKGQGLEQYF	TGTGCCAGCAGCTTGAAGGGACAGGGGCTCGAGCAGTACTTC
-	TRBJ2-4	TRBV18	CASSVSVENIQYF	TGTGCCAGCTCGGTTAGCGTAGAAAACATTCAGTACTTC
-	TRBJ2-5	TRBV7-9	CASSLTQPWETQYF	TGTGCCAGCAGCTTAACACAACCGTGGGAGACCCAGTACTTC
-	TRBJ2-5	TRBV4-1	CASSQEFSRETQYF	TGCGCCAGCAGCCAAGAGTTTAGCCGGGAGACCCAGTACTTC
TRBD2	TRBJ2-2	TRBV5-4	CASRAGVAGGDTGELFF	TGTGCCAGCAGGGCGGGGGTAGCGGGGGGCGACACCGGGGAGCTGTTTTTT
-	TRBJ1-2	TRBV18	CASSPDSIYGYTF	TGTGCCAGCTCACCGGACAGCATCTATGGCTACACCTTC
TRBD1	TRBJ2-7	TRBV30	CTWSRTGVWYEQYF	TGTACCTGGTCCAGGACAGGGGTGTGGTACGAGCAGTACTTC
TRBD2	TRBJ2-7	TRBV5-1	CASSPRTSPYEQYF	TGCGCCAGCAGCCCCCGGACTAGCCCCTACGAGCAGTACTTC
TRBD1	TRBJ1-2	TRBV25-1	CASSDRTGPLDYGYTF	TGTGCCAGCAGTGACCGGACAGGGCCTCTAGACTATGGCTACACCTTC
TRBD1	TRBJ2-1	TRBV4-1	CASSTVGGVIDEQFF	TGCGCCAGCAGCACCGTAGGGGGCGTGATCGATGAGCAGTTCTTC
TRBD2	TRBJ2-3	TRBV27	CASSLGSGGTDTQYF	TGTGCCAGCAGTTTGGGGAGCGGGGGAACAGATACGCAGTATTTT